The present T cell receptor (beta chain) was sequenced within a study of cytomegalovirus exposure and HLA in healthy donors. Whole-study results and caveats: Accurate predictions that matched the HLA-A and HLA-B alleles of most subjects were reportedly made from TCR beta sequences. A later look showed TCR association rates differing by HLA locus, highest for DRB1 and lowest for HLA-C. Sequencing depth roughly uniform across donors was assumed in presence/absence analyses.

Comment on this clone: Its cognate antigen is unknown. One end of the junction fails to match germline, which may point to a read error.

Use of 60 Vbeta and 13 Jbeta primers characterized the PCR. The data were produced by immunoSEQ multiplex PCR, yet TCRdb's version contains in-frame clones alone and is incomplete. The repertoire holds roughly 120,000 clones, with around four fifths as singletons. Germline V gives CDR1 SEHNR, CDR2 FQNEAQ (reference sequence). The CDR3 consists of 14 residues. This chain joins TRBV7-9 and TRBJ2-1; TRBD2 agrees at 13 bases. Specimen: PBMCs. The TCR originated in a woman aged 55-70 years in good health and CMV-seropositive. CDR3 nucleotide sequence: TGTTCCAGCCACGGGACTAGCGGGGACAATGAGCAGTTCTTC. This sequence encodes CSSHGTSGDNEQFF.